Sequencing of this T cell receptor beta chain was carried out in a study of T cell responses to AZD1222 COVID-19 vaccine. Notes on the study in general: Only a handful of people who got AZD1222 tested seropositive at baseline. Without day 14 samples, only post-peak T cell repertoires were studied.

Per the germline V gene, CDR1 is MDHEN and CDR2 is SYDVKM. This CDR3 comprises 14 residues. V gave up 1 base and J gave up 6 bases, with 10 bases separating them. This clone has more than one count but fewer than ten. What it binds is not known. Clones were read by immunoSEQ multiplex PCR, and TCRdb kept only the in-frame ones, dropping some. This table holds 100,000 to 150,000 clones, 80% to 90% found once. This clonotype was sampled from an adult in good health. The source was peripheral blood, collected on day 0 of AZD1222 vaccination. The chain has TRBV28 and TRBJ1-5, with D tentatively TRBD1 (5 bases). The CDR3 loop reads CASSLSGGGQPQHF. The CDR3 DNA reads as TGTGCCAGCAGTTTATCTGGGGGAGGTCAGCCCCAGCATTTT. Variable domain in full (rest from reference TRBV28 and TRBJ1-5): DVKVTQSSRYLVKRTGEKVFLECVQDMDHENMFWYRQDPGLGLRLIYFSYDVKMKEKGDIPEGYSVSREKKERFSLILESASTNQTSMYLCASSLSGGGQPQHFGDGTRLSIL.